Shown below are 15 T cell receptor beta chains from a single sample sequenced in a study of beta chain features in type 1 diabetes listed by TCRdb under 2018. Library prep was done by the immunoSEQ multiplex PCR assay. The entire isolated RNA was reverse transcribed using the High Capacity cDNA Reverse Transcription Kit, and thus expressed TCRB transcripts were sequenced. TCRdb re-hosts the immuneACCESS table, in-frame sequences only. Its copies lack some clones; in the studies checked, an unresolved V gene accounts for under half of them, and the cause for the rest is not known. Present in this sample are fewer than 900,000 clones, 17% of which were seen just once. The top ten clones comprise about 0.025% of the sample. Sequencing used naive CD4+ T cells from blood. According to the study, the label for this sample's cell subset or site signals: true naive CD4+ T cells. Receptors originate from a woman aged 18-30 years in good health.

The chain couples TRBV5-6 to TRBJ2-5; 12 bases align to TRBD2. The last part of the DNA fits TRBJ2-7 better; the J call may be wrong. The CDR3 totals 16 residues. Germline V gene data show CDR1 as SGHDT and CDR2 as YYEEEE. The CDR3 spells CASSSVTSGRTNEQYF. The CDR3 DNA reads as TGTGCCAGCAGTTCGGTGACTAGCGGGAGAACTAACGAGCAGTACTTC.

This clone was counted a few times. The chain carries TRBV9 and TRBJ2-3; 12 nucleotides match TRBD2. This CDR3 is built from 16 residues. Per germline, CDR1 SGDLS and CDR2 YYNGEE. V lost 2 bases, J lost 5 bases, and 6 bases stayed unmatched. The CDR3 coding sequence is TGTGCCAGCAGCGTGAGACTAGCGGGAGTTGAAGATACGCAGTATTTT. This gives the protein CASSVRLAGVEDTQYF.

This clone was counted a few times. This chain joins TRBV7-3 and TRBJ2-5, with D unclear. Germline V CDR1 and CDR2: SGHTA, FQGTGA. The V end lost 6 bases, the J end lost 5 bases, and 13 bases lay between the germline ends. This CDR3 has 13 residues. CDR3 DNA sequence: TGTGCCAGCAGATTTGGGGTAGTGGAGACCCAGTACTTC. Translated, it gives CASRFGVVETQYF.

CDR3 in DNA: TGTGCCAGCTTATCCGGGACTAACACCGGGGAGCTGTTTTTT. This gives the protein CASLSGTNTGELFF. The V call is TRBV28, the J call TRBJ2-2; D is perhaps TRBD2 (6 bases). CDR3 size: 14 residues. Germline V gene sequence: CDR1 MDHEN, CDR2 SYDVKM. Trimming left V 8 bases short and J 2 bases short, with 12 bases between.

This clone was recorded a few times. The chain joins TRBV10-3 to TRBJ2-3; possibly TRBD2 for D (5 bases). Germline CDR1 reads ENHRY; CDR2 reads SYGVKD. CDR3 length equals 14 residues. Trimming removed 10 bases at V and 0 bases at J, with 14 bases between. CDR3 loop: CASGRRASTDTQYF. The CDR3, as DNA: TGTGCCAGCGGGCGGCGGGCCAGCACAGATACGCAGTATTTT.

The table lists this clone with a few counts. The chain has TRBV4-2 and TRBJ2-7, with 7 bases aligning to TRBD2. V dropped 0 bases and J dropped 3; count of bases not matched to a gene: 5. Germline lookup yields CDR1 LGHNA and CDR2 YNFKEQ. The CDR3 spans 15 residues. CDR3 nucleotides: TGTGCCAGCAGCCAAGACCAAGCGGGGATCTACGAGCAGTACTTC. It specifies CASSQDQAGIYEQYF.

This clone was seen only a few times. V gene TRBV2 combines with J gene TRBJ1-3; D gene unclear. The ends were cut back, 1 base at V and 2 bases at J, with 9 bases in the middle. CDR3 size: 15 residues. Germline CDR1 is SNHLY and CDR2 is FYNNEI. Here the CDR3 DNA reads TGTGCCAGCAGTGAAGAGCCGTTCCCTGGAAACACCATATATTTT. Translation gives CASSEEPFPGNTIYF.

V usage is TRBV2 and J usage is TRBJ2-5; 9 nucleotides match TRBD1. The last part of the DNA fits TRBJ2-7 better; the J call may be wrong. In germline, CDR1 is SNHLY, CDR2 FYNNEI. CDR3 length equals 15 residues. The CDR3 nucleotides read TGTGCCAGCAGTGGGGACAGGGACAGCTCCTACGAGCAGTACTTC. As protein: CASSGDRDSSYEQYF.

The genes are TRBV9 and TRBJ2-1; tentative D call: TRBD2 (6 bases). Germline CDR1 and CDR2: SGDLS and YYNGEE. Trimming pared 2 bases from V and 3 bases from J, leaving 12 bases between. There are 15 residues in the CDR3. CDR3 sequence: CASSVGGENYNEQFF. CDR3 bases: TGTGCCAGCAGCGTCGGCGGGGAGAACTACAATGAGCAGTTCTTC.

This clone has only a few counts. The V gene is TRBV6-1, the J gene TRBJ2-3, with D unclear. CDR1 MNHNS and CDR2 SASEGT come from the germline V gene. This CDR3 spans 14 amino acids. The V and J ends lost 7 bases and 1 base respectively, with 12 bases between them. CDR3: CASNRRKGTDTQYF. In DNA, the CDR3 is TGTGCCAGCAATCGTCGGAAGGGCACAGATACGCAGTATTTT.

This clone was seen a handful of times. The genes are TRBV11-2 and TRBJ2-7; D not certain. Per germline, CDR1 SGHAT and CDR2 FQNNGV. Between the trimmed V and J ends, which lost 3 bases and 3 bases, there was a span of 15 bases. The CDR3 totals 15 residues. CDR3 DNA: TGTGCCAGCAGCTTCGTACATATGCTGGACTACGAGCAGTACTTC. This sequence encodes CASSFVHMLDYEQYF.

This clone turned up a few times. The chain uses TRBV19 and TRBJ2-5; TRBD1 might be the D (6 bases). The CDR3 is made up of 13 amino acids. V was shortened by 6 bases and J by 5 bases, with 13 bases between the two germline ends. Per germline, CDR1 LNHDA and CDR2 SQIVND (reference sequence). The CDR3 DNA follows: TGTGCCAGTAGAGCCAGGGGAACGGAGACCCAGTACTTC. As protein: CASRARGTETQYF.

Note on this clone: This sample includes further DNA sequences coding for the same CDR3. The chain combines TRBV28 with TRBJ1-2; no definite D call. The V end was cut by 3 bases, the J end by 2 bases, with 7 bases between. CDR1 MDHEN and CDR2 SYDVKM come from the germline V gene. The CDR3 is 13 amino acids. The CDR3 sequence is CASSLGQNYGYTF. The CDR3 DNA reads TGTGCCAGCAGTTTGGGCCAGAACTATGGCTACACCTTC.

The chain recombines TRBV9 with TRBJ2-2, with 7 bases aligning to TRBD1. The germline V gene encodes CDR1 SGDLS and CDR2 YYNGEE. V was pared by 3 bases and J by 6 bases, with 8 bases of the junction left unmatched. This CDR3 region has 15 residues. The CDR3, as DNA: TGTGCCAGCAGCGAGGGGGCGACTCGCTCCGGGGAGCTGTTTTTT. Protein sequence: CASSEGATRSGELFF.

The chain joins TRBV4-2 to TRBJ2-3; TRBD1 aligns across 9 bases. The CDR3 extends over 17 amino acids. CDR1 and CDR2 from the germline V gene are LGHNA and YNFKEQ. V dropped 0 bases and J dropped 4; count of bases not matched to a gene: 8. The CDR3 DNA reads as TGTGCCAGCAGCCAAGATTCCCGGGACAGGGTCCCAGATACGCAGTATTTT. It translates to CASSQDSRDRVPDTQYF.